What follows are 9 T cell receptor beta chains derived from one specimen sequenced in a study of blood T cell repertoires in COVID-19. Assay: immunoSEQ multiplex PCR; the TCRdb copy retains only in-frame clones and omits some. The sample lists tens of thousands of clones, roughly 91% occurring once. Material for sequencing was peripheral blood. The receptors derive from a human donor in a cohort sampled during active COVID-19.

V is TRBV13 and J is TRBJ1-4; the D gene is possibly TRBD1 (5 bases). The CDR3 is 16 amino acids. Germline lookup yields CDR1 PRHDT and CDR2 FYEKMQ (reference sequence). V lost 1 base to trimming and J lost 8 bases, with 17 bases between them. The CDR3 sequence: CASSLEQHGAEEKLFF. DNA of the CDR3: TGTGCCAGCAGCTTAGAACAACATGGGGCAGAGGAAAAACTGTTTTTT.

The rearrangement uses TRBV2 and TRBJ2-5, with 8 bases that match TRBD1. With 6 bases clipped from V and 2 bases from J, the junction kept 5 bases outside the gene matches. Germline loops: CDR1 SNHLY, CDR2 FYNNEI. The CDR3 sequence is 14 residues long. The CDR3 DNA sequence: TGTGCCAGCAGCCAAGACAGGGGTCAAGAGACCCAGTACTTC. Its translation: CASSQDRGQETQYF.

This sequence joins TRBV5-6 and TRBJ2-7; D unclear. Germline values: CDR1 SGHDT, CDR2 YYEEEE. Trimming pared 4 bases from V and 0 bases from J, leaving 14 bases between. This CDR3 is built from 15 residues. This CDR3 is CASSLSSRYSYEQYF. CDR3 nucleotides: TGTGCCAGCAGCCTGTCTAGTCGATACTCCTACGAGCAGTACTTC.

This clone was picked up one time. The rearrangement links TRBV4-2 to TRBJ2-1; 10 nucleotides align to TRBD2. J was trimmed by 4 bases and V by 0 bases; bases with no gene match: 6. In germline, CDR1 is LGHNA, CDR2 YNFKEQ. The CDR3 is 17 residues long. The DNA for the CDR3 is TGTGCCAGCAGCCAAGACCCTCGGACTAGCGGATACAATGAGCAGTTCTTC. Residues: CASSQDPRTSGYNEQFF.

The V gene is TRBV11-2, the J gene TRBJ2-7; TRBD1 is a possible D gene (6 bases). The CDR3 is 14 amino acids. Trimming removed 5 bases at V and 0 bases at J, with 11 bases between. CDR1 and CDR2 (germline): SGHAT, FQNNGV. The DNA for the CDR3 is TGTGCCAGCAGCATTGACAGGACCTCCTACGAGCAGTACTTC. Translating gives CASSIDRTSYEQYF.

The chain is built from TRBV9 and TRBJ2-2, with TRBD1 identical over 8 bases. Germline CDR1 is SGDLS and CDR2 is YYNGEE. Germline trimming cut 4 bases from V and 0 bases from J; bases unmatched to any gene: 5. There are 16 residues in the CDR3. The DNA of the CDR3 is TGTGCCAGCAGCCCGAGACAGGGGACGAACACCGGGGAGCTGTTTTTT. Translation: CASSPRQGTNTGELFF.

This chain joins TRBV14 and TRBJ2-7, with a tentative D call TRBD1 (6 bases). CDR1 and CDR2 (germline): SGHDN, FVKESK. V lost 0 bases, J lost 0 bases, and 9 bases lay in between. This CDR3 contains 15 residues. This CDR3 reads CASSQDLGGSYEQYF. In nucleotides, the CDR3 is TGTGCCAGCAGCCAAGACTTAGGGGGCTCCTACGAGCAGTACTTC.

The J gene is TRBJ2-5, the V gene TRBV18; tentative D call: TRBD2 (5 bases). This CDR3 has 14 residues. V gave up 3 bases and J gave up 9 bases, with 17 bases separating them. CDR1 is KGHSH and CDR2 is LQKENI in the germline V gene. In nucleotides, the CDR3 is TGTGCCAGCTCACCGCTGGACTCCCTCGGGGCCCAGTACTTC. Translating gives CASSPLDSLGAQYF.

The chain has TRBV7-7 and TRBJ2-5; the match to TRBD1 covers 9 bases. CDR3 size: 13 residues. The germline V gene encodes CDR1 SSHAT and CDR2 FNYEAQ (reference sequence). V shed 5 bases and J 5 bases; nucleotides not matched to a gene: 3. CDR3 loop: CASSRDRAETQYF. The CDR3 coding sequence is TGTGCCAGCAGCAGGGACAGGGCGGAGACCCAGTACTTC.